Following are 10 T cell receptor beta chains from one sample sequenced in a study of CD8 T cells in ankylosing spondylitis. In TCRdb, the 5' RACE reads were re-called with MiXCR into one record per CDR3 protein. The profile shows around 100,000 distinct CDR3 sequences, about 25% of them singletons. Sequenced input: synovial fluid, either unsorted or a sorted T cell fraction (not recorded which). These receptors all stem from a male donor with ankylosing spondylitis.

This clonotype turned up a few times. This sequence joins TRBV7-9 and TRBJ1-1, with D unclear. CDR1 is SEHNR and CDR2 is FQNEAQ in the germline V gene (reference sequence). The CDR3 is 11 residues long. Trimming shortened V by 3 bases and J by 3 bases, and 2 bases separated the two germline ends. The CDR3 region has the DNA TGTGCCAGCAGCTTTGACACTGAAGCTTTCTTT. Protein: CASSFDTEAFF. Combining the CDR3 with reference TRBV7-9 and TRBJ1-1 gives the whole variable domain DTGVSQNPRHKITKRGQNVTFRCDPISEHNRLYWYRQTLGQGPEFLTYFQNEAQLEKSRLLSDRFSAERPKGSFSTLEIQRTEQGDSAMYLCASSFDTEAFFGQGTRLTVV.

The gene calls are TRBV19 and TRBJ1-1; D uncertain. CDR1 and CDR2 from the germline V gene are LNHDA and SQIVND (reference sequence). This CDR3 has 13 residues. The ends were cut back, 4 bases at V and 1 base at J, with 7 bases in the middle. In DNA, the CDR3 is TGTGCCAGTAGTAAACAGAGGAACACTGAAGCTTTCTTT. This gives the protein CASSKQRNTEAFF.

This clonotype was observed a few times. CDR3 sequence reads: CATSDPQFETGGETQYF. The CDR3 bases are TGTGCCACCAGTGATCCTCAATTCGAGACAGGAGGGGAGACCCAGTACTTC. V and J are TRBV24-1 and TRBJ2-5; D could derive from TRBD1 or TRBD2 (6 bases each). The CDR3 is made up of 17 amino acids. Germline V CDR1 and CDR2: KGHDR, SFDVKD. V lost 3 bases, J lost 5 bases, and 21 bases lay in between.

The chain employs TRBV2 and TRBJ2-3; 7 bases are shared with TRBD2. This CDR3 has 14 residues. From germline, CDR1 is SNHLY and CDR2 FYNNEI. CDR3 amino acids: CASQERGVTDTQYF. CDR3 nucleotide sequence: TGTGCATCTCAAGAGCGGGGCGTTACAGATACGCAGTATTTT.

This chain links TRBV20-1 with TRBJ2-7, with D perhaps matching TRBD1 (5 bases). Trimming removed 3 bases at V and 1 base at J, with 7 bases between. This CDR3 is built from 12 residues. Germline loops: CDR1 DFQATT, CDR2 SNEGSKA (reference sequence). CDR3 sequence (DNA): TGCAGTGCTAGGGGGCAGTCCTACGAGCAGTACGTC. This encodes CSARGQSYEQYV.

The genes are TRBV11-2 and TRBJ2-7, with TRBD2 matching 13 bases. The trim removed 5 bases at V and 2 bases at J, leaving 6 bases unmatched. CDR1 is SGHAT, CDR2 FQNNGV, per germline. This CDR3 has 16 residues. The CDR3, as DNA: TGTGCCAGCAGCCCACCGGGACTAGCGGGGACCTACGAGCAGTACTTC. The encoded protein is CASSPPGLAGTYEQYF.

This clonotype was seen a few times. The rearrangement links TRBV2 to TRBJ1-1; D is ambiguous. There are 16 residues in the CDR3. Per germline, CDR1 SNHLY and CDR2 FYNNEI. V shed 7 bases and J shed 5 bases, with 23 bases lying between them. The DNA of the CDR3 is TGTGCCAGCACTCTGGATCAAGTGGTTCGAGGGACTGAAGCTTTCTTT. Its protein is CASTLDQVVRGTEAFF.

The J gene is TRBJ1-2, the V gene TRBV18; 7 positions match TRBD1. The CDR3 spans 13 residues. CDR1 and CDR2 from the germline V gene are KGHSH and LQKENI. The V gene end was trimmed by 3 bases and the J gene end by 6 bases; junction bases not matched to a gene: 4. The CDR3 is CASSPRDSDGYTF. CDR3 in DNA: TGTGCCAGCTCACCCCGGGACAGTGATGGCTACACCTTC.

This clonotype turned up a few times. The J gene is TRBJ2-5, the V gene TRBV29-1; 12 nucleotides align to TRBD2. Losses at the gene ends were 6 bases for V and 5 bases for J; bases not matched to a gene: 1. The CDR3 is 12 residues long. Per germline, CDR1 SQVTM and CDR2 ANQGSEA. The CDR3 nucleotides are TGCAGCGTCCTAGCGGGAGGGGAGACCCAGTACTTC. Its protein product is CSVLAGGETQYF.

This chain uses TRBV20-1 with TRBJ1-1, with D possibly matching TRBD1 (5 bases). The CDR3 is made up of 14 amino acids. Germline V CDR1 and CDR2: DFQATT, SNEGSKA (reference sequence). V lost 1 base and J lost 1, with 10 bases in between. Here the CDR3 DNA reads TGCAGTGCTAGAGGGGTCGGACAGAACACTGAAGCTTTCTTT. Protein: CSARGVGQNTEAFF.